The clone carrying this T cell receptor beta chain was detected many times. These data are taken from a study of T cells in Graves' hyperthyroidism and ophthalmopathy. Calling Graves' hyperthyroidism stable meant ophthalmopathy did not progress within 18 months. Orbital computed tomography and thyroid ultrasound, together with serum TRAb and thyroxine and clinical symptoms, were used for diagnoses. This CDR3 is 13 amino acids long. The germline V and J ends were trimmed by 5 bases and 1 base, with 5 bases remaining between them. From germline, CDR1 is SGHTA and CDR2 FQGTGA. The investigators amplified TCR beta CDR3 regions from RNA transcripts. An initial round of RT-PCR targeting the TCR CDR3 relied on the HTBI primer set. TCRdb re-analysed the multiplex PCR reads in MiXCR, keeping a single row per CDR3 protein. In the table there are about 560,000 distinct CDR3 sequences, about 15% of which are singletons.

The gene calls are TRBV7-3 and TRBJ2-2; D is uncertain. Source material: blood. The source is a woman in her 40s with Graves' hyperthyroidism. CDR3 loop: CASSQQNTGELFF. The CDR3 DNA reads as TGTGCCAGCAGCCAACAGAACACCGGGGAGCTGTTTTTT.